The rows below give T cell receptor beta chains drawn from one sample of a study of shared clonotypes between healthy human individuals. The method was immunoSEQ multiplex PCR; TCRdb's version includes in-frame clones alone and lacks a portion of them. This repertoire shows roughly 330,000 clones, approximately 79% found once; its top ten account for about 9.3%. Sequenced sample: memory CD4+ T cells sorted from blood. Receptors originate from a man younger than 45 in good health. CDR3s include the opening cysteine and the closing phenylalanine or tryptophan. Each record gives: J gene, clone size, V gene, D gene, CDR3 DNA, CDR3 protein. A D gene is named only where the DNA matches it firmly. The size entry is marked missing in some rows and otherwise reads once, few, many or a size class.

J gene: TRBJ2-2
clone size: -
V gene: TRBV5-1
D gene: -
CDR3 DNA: TGCGCCAGCAGCCAGGACAGCTTCACCGGGGAGCTGTTTTTT
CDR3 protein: CASSQDSFTGELFF

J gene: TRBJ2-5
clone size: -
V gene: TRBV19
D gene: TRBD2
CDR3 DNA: TGTGCCAGTAGTATCGGGACTAGCGGACAAGAGACCCAGTACTTC
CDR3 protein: CASSIGTSGQETQYF

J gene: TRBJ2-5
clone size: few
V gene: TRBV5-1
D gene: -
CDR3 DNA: TGCGCCAGCAGCTTCGTGGGGGCAGAGACCCAGTACTTC
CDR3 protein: CASSFVGAETQYF

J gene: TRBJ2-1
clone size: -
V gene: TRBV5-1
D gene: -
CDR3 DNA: TGCGCCAGCAGCTTGGAGTCGTCCTACAATGAGCAGTTCTTC
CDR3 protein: CASSLESSYNEQFF

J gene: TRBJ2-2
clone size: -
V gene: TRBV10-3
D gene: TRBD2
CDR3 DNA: TGTGCCATCAGTCCTTACCTAGCGGGCGCCGGGGGCTGGTCAGACACCGGGGAGCTGTTTTTT
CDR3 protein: CAISPYLAGAGGWSDTGELFF

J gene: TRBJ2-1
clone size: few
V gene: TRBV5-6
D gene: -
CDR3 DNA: TGTGCCAGCAGCGACCACAAACGCGAGCAGTTCTTC
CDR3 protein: CASSDHKREQFF

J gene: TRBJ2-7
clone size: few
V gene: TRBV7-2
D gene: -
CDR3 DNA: TGTGCCAGCAGCTTAGTCAGCTCCTACGAGCAGTACTTC
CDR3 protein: CASSLVSSYEQYF

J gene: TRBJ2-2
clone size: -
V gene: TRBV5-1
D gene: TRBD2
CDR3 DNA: TGCGCCAGCAGCCTCTGGACTAGCGAGGTCGGGGAGCTGTTTTTT
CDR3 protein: CASSLWTSEVGELFF

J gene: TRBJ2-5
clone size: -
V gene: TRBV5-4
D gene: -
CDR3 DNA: TGTGCCAGCAACTACGACCAAGAGACCCAGTACTTC
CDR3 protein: CASNYDQETQYF

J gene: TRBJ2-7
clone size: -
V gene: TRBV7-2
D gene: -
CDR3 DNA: TGTGCCAGCAGCTTAGCTCAGCGCCCCTACGAGCAGTACTTC
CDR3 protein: CASSLAQRPYEQYF

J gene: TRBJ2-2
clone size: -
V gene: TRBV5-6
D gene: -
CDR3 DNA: TGTGCCAGCAGCCAGGGTCCGGGGTACACCGGGGAGCTGTTTTTT
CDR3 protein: CASSQGPGYTGELFF

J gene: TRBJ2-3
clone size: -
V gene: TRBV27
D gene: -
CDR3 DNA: TGTGCCAGCAGCCAAGAGGGGACGGCGTGGTTTGGCGCAGATACGCAGTATTTT
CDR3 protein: CASSQEGTAWFGADTQYF

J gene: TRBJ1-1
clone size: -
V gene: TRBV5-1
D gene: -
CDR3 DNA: TGCGCCAGCAGCAGAATCGGGGATGGTTACACTGAAGCTTTCTTT
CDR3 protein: CASSRIGDGYTEAFF

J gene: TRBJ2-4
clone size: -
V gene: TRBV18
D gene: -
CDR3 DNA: TGTGCCAGCTCGGGGGACTTTACCAAAAACATTCAGTACTTC
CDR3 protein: CASSGDFTKNIQYF

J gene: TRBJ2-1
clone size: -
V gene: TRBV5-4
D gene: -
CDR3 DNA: TGTGCCAGCAGAACCGACAGGATAGTGGGGAATGAGCAGTTCTTC
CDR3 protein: CASRTDRIVGNEQFF

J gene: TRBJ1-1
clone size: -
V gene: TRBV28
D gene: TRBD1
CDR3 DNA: TGTGCCAGCAGTTTGGGACAGAAAATGAACACTGAAGCTTTCTTT
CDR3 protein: CASSLGQKMNTEAFF

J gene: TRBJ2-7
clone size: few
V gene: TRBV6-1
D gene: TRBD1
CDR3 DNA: TGTGCCATATCCGTCGACAGGGGCTACGAGCAGTACTTC
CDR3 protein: CAISVDRGYEQYF